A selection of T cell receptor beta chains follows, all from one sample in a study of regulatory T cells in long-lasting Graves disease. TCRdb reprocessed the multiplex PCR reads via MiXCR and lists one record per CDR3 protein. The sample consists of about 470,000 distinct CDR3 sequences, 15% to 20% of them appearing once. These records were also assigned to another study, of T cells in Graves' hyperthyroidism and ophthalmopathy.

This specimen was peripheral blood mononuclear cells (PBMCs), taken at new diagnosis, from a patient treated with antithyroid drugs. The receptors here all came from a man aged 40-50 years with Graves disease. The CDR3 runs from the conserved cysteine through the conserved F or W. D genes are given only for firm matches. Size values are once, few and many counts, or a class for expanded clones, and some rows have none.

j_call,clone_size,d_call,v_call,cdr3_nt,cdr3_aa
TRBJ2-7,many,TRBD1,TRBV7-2,TGTGCCAGCAGTCCTTACAGGGGAACCTACGAGCAGTACTTC,CASSPYRGTYEQYF
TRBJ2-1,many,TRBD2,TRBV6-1,TGTGCCAGCAGCCCAACTAGCGGTAGCTCCTACAATGAGCAGTTCTTC,CASSPTSGSSYNEQFF
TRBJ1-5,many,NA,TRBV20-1,TGCAGTGCACCACAGGCAAGTCAGCCCCAGCATTTT,CSAPQASQPQHF
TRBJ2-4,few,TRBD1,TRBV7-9,TGTGCCAGCAGCTTAGCAACAGGGGTCAAAAACATTCAGTACTTC,CASSLATGVKNIQYF
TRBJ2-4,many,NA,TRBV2,TGTGCCAGCAGAGGACGGAACATTCAGTACTTC,CASRGRNIQYF
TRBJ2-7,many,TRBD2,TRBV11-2,TGTGCCAGCAGCCTCGGACTAGGTGGCTTTTCCTACGAGCAGTACTTC,CASSLGLGGFSYEQYF
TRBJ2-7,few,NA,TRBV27,TGTGCCAGCAGTCCCTCGGGATGGGAGCAGTACTTC,CASSPSGWEQYF
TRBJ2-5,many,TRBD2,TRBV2,TGTGCCAGCCGGCGGGAGGGTTTCCGTCTAGAGACCCAGTACTTC,CASRREGFRLETQYF
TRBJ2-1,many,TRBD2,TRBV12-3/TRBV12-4,TGTGCCAGCAGTGGACTAGCGGGAAGGGAGCAGTTCTTC,CASSGLAGREQFF
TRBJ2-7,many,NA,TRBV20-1,TGCAGTGGAACCAGGGAATACGAGCAGTACTTC,CSGTREYEQYF
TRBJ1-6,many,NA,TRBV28,TGTGCCAGCAGTTTAGCTCCAGAGAATTCACCCCTCCACTTT,CASSLAPENSPLHF
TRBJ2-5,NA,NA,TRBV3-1,TGTGCCAGCAGAGTAGCGGCCCAAGAGACCCAGTACTTC,CASRVAAQETQYF
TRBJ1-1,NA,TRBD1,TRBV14,TGTGCCAGCAGCCAAATGACAGGGCTCACTGAAGCTTTCTTT,CASSQMTGLTEAFF
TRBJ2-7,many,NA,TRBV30,TGTGCCTGGAGTCCCTGGGGGGGGGGCGGCTACGAGCAGTACTTC,CAWSPWGGGGYEQYF
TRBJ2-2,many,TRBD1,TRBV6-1,TGTGCCAGCAGGATGACAGGGAGCACCGGGGAGCTGTTTTTT,CASRMTGSTGELFF
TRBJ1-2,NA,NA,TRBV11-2,TGTGCCAGCAGCTTAGTACGTAGGGAAGGCTACACCTTC,CASSLVRREGYTF
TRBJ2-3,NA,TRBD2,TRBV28,TGTGCCAGCAGTTCGCACGGGACTAGCGGTGCAGATACGCAGTATTTT,CASSSHGTSGADTQYF
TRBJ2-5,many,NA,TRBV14,TGTGCCAGCAGCCAAGACAGACGAGAGACCCAGTACTTC,CASSQDRRETQYF
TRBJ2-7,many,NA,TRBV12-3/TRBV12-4,TGTGCCAGCAAGGTGGCGGGGTCCTACGAGCAGTACTTC,CASKVAGSYEQYF
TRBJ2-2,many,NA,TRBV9,TGTGCCAGCAGCGTAGAAGCTTGGCAGGGGAGCGGGGAGCTGTTTTTT,CASSVEAWQGSGELFF
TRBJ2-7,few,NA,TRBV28,TGTGCCAGCAGTTTTCGCGGGGTAATCTACGAGCAGTACTTC,CASSFRGVIYEQYF
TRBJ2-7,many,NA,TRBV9,TGTGCCAGCAGCCAGATGCAGGGGGAGGGCGAGCAGTACTTC,CASSQMQGEGEQYF
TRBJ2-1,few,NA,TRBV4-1,TGCGCCAGCAGCCAAGATCAGGGTTACGGTGAGCAGTTCTTC,CASSQDQGYGEQFF
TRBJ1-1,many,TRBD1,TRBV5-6,TGTGCCAGCAGCTGGGGACAGGGGAACTCTGAAGCTTTCTTT,CASSWGQGNSEAFF
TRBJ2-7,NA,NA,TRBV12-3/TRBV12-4,TGTGCCAGCAGTTTTGCCGGAGGGGATTACGAGCAGTACTTC,CASSFAGGDYEQYF
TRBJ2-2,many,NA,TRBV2,TGTGCCAGCATGATGGACAACGCGAACACCGGGGAGCTGTTTTTT,CASMMDNANTGELFF
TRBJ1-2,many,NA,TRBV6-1,TGTGCCAGCAGGACAAGGGGTCGCAACTATGATGGCTACACCTTC,CASRTRGRNYDGYTF
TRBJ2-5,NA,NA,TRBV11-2,TGTGCCAGCAGCTCCGGGCCCGGGAGCCAAGAGACCCAGTACTTC,CASSSGPGSQETQYF
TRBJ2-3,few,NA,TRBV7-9,TGTGCCAGCAGCCAAGTTAGCGCAACAGATACGCAGTATTTT,CASSQVSATDTQYF
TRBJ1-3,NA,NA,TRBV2,TGTGCCAGCAGTGCACAGGGATCTGGAAACACCATATATTTT,CASSAQGSGNTIYF
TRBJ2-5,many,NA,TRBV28,TGTGCTTCCCGGACAGTTTTTCAAGAGACCCAGTACTTC,CASRTVFQETQYF
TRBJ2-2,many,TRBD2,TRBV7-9,TGTGCCAGCAGCTCTAGCGGGAACACCGGGGAGCTGTTTTTT,CASSSSGNTGELFF
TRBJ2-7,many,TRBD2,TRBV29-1,TGCAGCGTTCAAGGGACTAGCGGGAGGGCCAACGAGCAGTACTTC,CSVQGTSGRANEQYF
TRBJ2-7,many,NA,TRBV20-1,TGCAGAACAGGCGGATATAGCTCCTACGAGCAGTACTTC,CRTGGYSSYEQYF
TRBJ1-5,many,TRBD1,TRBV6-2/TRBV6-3,TGTGCCAGCACCTACGACAGGGGTCCCTTCTCCCAGCATTTT,CASTYDRGPFSQHF
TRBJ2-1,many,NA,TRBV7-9,TGTGCCAGCAGCCAACGCAATAACATAGGGTGGCGCTCCTACAATGAGCAGTTCTTC,CASSQRNNIGWRSYNEQFF
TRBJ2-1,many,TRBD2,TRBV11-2,TGTGCCAGCAGCTTAGACGCGGGAGTATTCGATGAGCAGTTCTTC,CASSLDAGVFDEQFF
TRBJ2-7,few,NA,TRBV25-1,TGTGCCAGCAGTGTACTAGTGGGGCAATTGGGTGAGCAGTACTTC,CASSVLVGQLGEQYF
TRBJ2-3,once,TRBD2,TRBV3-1,TGTGCCAGCAGCCAAGATTCCCGACCGACTAGCGGCGATACGCAGTATTTT,CASSQDSRPTSGDTQYF
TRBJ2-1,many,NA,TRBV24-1,TGTGCCACCAGTGATCCCCACATGGCTCAGCAGTTCTTC,CATSDPHMAQQFF
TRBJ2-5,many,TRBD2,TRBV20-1,TGCAGTGCTCAAAGGACTAGCGGGAGCGAGACCCAGTACTTC,CSAQRTSGSETQYF
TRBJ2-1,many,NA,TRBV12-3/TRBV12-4,TGTGCCAGCAGCTTGCGGGACTCAATACCTTACAATGAGCAGTTCTTC,CASSLRDSIPYNEQFF
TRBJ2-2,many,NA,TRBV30,TGTGCCTGGAGGGTCGGCCGAGGCACCGGGGAGCTGTTTTTT,CAWRVGRGTGELFF
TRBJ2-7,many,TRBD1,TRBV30,TGTGCCTGGATGGGGACCGGGACAGGGTCCTACGAGCAGTACTTC,CAWMGTGTGSYEQYF
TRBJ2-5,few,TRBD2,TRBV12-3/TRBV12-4,TGTGCCAGCAACTCTGGACTAGCGGGGAAAGAGACCCAGTACTTC,CASNSGLAGKETQYF
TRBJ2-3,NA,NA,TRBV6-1,TGTGCCAGCAGTGTATTAGGCACGGGTTCGCAACCCGCAGATACGCAGTATTTT,CASSVLGTGSQPADTQYF
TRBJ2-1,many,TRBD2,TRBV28,TGTGCCAGCAGTTCCCCAGGTAGCGGGAGTTACAATGAGCAGTTCTTC,CASSSPGSGSYNEQFF
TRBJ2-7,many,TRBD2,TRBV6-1,TGTGCCAGCAGTAACACCGGGACTAGAGTACACGAGCAGTACTTC,CASSNTGTRVHEQYF